Here is one TCR beta chain with its context. This specimen belongs to a study of blood T cell repertoires in COVID-19. Study-level information: Acute and convalescent COVID-19 samples came from the United States, Italy and Spain. PBMCs, B-cell-depleted T cells, or T cells were the source of the cDNA or gDNA that made up the material.

Sequenced by immunoSEQ multiplex PCR; TCRdb stores in-frame clones only, minus some. The table has roughly 200,000 clones, around nine tenths seen once. In germline, CDR1 is SGDLS, CDR2 YYNGEE. The CDR3 sequence is 15 residues long. V lost 0 bases, J lost 7 bases, and 14 bases lay in between. What was sequenced was peripheral blood. This TCR was recovered from a woman aged 40 to 50 who had recovered from COVID-19. J is TRBJ2-1 and V is TRBV9; D not resolved. CDR3 coding DNA: TGTGCCAGCAGCGTAGATCCCATACCCGGGAATGAGCAGTTCTTC. Translation: CASSVDPIPGNEQFF.